The subject of this entry is one T cell receptor beta chain. Assay: immunoSEQ multiplex PCR; the TCRdb copy retains only in-frame clones and omits some. Among about 84,000 clones listed, 75% to 85% were seen once. These data belong to a study of control samples from healthy donors and cancer patients. Germline lookup yields CDR1 MNHEY and CDR2 SVGAGI. J lost 1 base, V lost 8 bases, and 7 bases had no gene match. The CDR3 length is 15 residues. The rearrangement links TRBV6-5 to TRBJ2-4, with TRBD2 matching over 8 bases. The sample was PBMCs. The receptor was derived from a man in his sixties with head and neck cancer. The CDR3 loop reads CASLPGGAAKNIQYF. CDR3 nucleotides: TGTGCCAGCCTCCCCGGGGGGGCGGCCAAAAACATTCAGTACTTC.